This is a list of T cell receptor beta chains from one sample in a study of blood T cell repertoires in COVID-19. The protocol was immunoSEQ multiplex PCR, while the TCRdb copy is restricted to in-frame clones and leaves out a portion. The data show 150,000 or so clones, approximately 80% seen once. The sequencing sample was made of PBMCs or T cells enriched from blood (not recorded which). The receptors were sampled from a man in his forties who had recovered from COVID-19. Both conserved end residues are part of each CDR3. A D gene is named only where the DNA matches it firmly. Clone size, where shown, is once, few, many, or a class for clones that have expanded.

TRBJ2-5	TRBV18	.	.	TGTGCCAGCTCACCACCGGGCGGGGCGCGAGAGACCCAGTACTTC	CASSPPGGARETQYF
TRBJ2-3	TRBV7-9	.	.	TGTGCCAGCAGCTTAGCCAGTTTTAGGGGGGGGATAAACACAGATACGCAGTATTTT	CASSLASFRGGINTDTQYF
TRBJ2-3	TRBV2	TRBD2	.	TGTGCCAGCAGATTCCCGGAGGAAGCGGGGGCCATTCCTCCCACAGATACGCAGTATTTT	CASRFPEEAGAIPPTDTQYF
TRBJ2-3	TRBV18	TRBD1	.	TGTGCCAGCTCATGGAAAGAGACAGGGGACACAGATACGCAGTATTTT	CASSWKETGDTDTQYF
TRBJ2-2	TRBV25-1	TRBD1	few	TGTGCCAGCAGTGATCCCGGGACAGCCGACGGGGAGCTGTTTTTT	CASSDPGTADGELFF
TRBJ2-1	TRBV7-6	TRBD2	.	TGTGCCAGCAGCTCCTTGGTGAGACTAGCCCCATCTTTGTATGAGCAGTTCTTC	CASSSLVRLAPSLYEQFF
TRBJ2-2	TRBV14	.	.	TGTGCCAGCAGCCGGAAAGCGGCCACCGGGGAGCTGTTTTTT	CASSRKAATGELFF
TRBJ1-1	TRBV29-1	.	.	TGCAGCGTTGAAGATGGAGATCAACCGGGGGAAGCTTTCTTT	CSVEDGDQPGEAFF
TRBJ2-5	TRBV7-2	TRBD2	.	TGTGCCAGCGGCGGGGGGCGCGCCGAGACCCAGTACTTC	CASGGGRAETQYF
TRBJ1-1	TRBV3-1/TRBV3-2	TRBD1	.	TGTGCCTGTAAACCGGGACAGGGATTCCATAACACTGAAGCTTTCTTT	CACKPGQGFHNTEAFF
TRBJ2-3	TRBV11-2	TRBD1	.	TGTGCCAGCAGCTTGGGACAGGGGTTATGGGCAGATACGCAGTATTTT	CASSLGQGLWADTQYF
TRBJ1-5	TRBV27	.	few	TGTGCCAGCAGTTCCTGGGCCAATCAGCCCCAGCATTTT	CASSSWANQPQHF
TRBJ1-2	TRBV19	.	few	TGTGCCAGTAGCCCCCGGAACAGGTACTATGGCTACACCTTC	CASSPRNRYYGYTF
TRBJ2-2	TRBV11-1	TRBD1	.	TGTGCCAGCAGCTTGGATGAGGGGGCGAGCACCGGGGAGCTGTTTTTT	CASSLDEGASTGELFF
TRBJ1-5	TRBV9	.	few	TGTGCCAGCTCCAGGGACACCGGATCGGGTCAGCCCCAGCATTTT	CASSRDTGSGQPQHF
TRBJ2-3	TRBV10-1	TRBD2	.	TGCGCCAGCAGTGATCCTAGCGGAACTAGCACAGATACGCAGTATTTT	CASSDPSGTSTDTQYF
TRBJ2-5	TRBV6-5	TRBD2	.	TGTGCCAGCAGTTACTCCCCCGGGGGGGAGGAGACCCAGTACTTC	CASSYSPGGEETQYF
TRBJ1-5	TRBV2	.	.	TGTGCCAGCAGCCCAGGGAATAGCAATCAGCCCCAGCATTTT	CASSPGNSNQPQHF
TRBJ1-5	TRBV6-5	.	.	TGTGCCAGCAGTTACGACTCCTCCGATCAGCCCCAGCATTTT	CASSYDSSDQPQHF
TRBJ2-2	TRBV11-3	.	.	TGTGCCAGCAGCTTCGACACCACCGGGGAGCTGTTTTTT	CASSFDTTGELFF
TRBJ2-1	TRBV5-8	TRBD2	.	TGTGCCAGCAGCCGGACTAGCGGGGTAATACGATCCTACAATGAGCAGTTCTTC	CASSRTSGVIRSYNEQFF
TRBJ1-2	TRBV7-9	.	.	TGTGCCAGCAGCTTAGGGTCTGGGGGCGGTGGCTACACCTTC	CASSLGSGGGGYTF